Given below is one T cell receptor (beta chain) in context. The table came from immunoSEQ multiplex PCR; TCRdb's copy has only in-frame clones and leaves some out. The data show almost 400,000 clones, 88% seen once. The data were obtained in a study of blood T cell repertoires in COVID-19. Study as a whole: PBMCs, B-cell-depleted T cells, or T cells provided the cDNA or gDNA that made up the material.

CDR1 and CDR2 from the germline V gene are LNHDA and SQIVND (reference sequence). V gave up 8 bases and J gave up 7 bases; unmatched junction bases: 13. The CDR3 totals 15 residues. Adults between roughly 18 and 95 years of age took part from 24 US areas. Cohort placement rested on clinical history that participants reported themselves. Sequenced: PBMCs or T cells enriched from blood (not recorded which). This rearrangement joins TRBV19 to TRBJ2-1; TRBD1 matches at 8 bases. The receptor comes from a woman in her 30s with acute COVID-19. The CDR3 DNA sequence: TGTGCCAGTGAGGGGGGCAGGGGGCATGGTAATGAGCAGTTCTTC. This codes for CASEGGRGHGNEQFF.